The 9 T cell receptor beta chains reported below all come from one sample, sequenced in a study of blood T cell repertoires in COVID-19. The method was immunoSEQ multiplex PCR; TCRdb's version includes in-frame clones alone and lacks a portion of them. This table has some 74,000 clones, roughly three quarters appearing once. Sample: peripheral blood. All receptors derive from a man aged 65-85 years with active or convalescent COVID-19.

This clone was observed a few times. The chain recombines TRBV10-1 with TRBJ2-1; tentatively, D is TRBD2 (6 bases). Germline V lookup: CDR1 WNHNN, CDR2 SYGVQD (reference sequence). The V end was cut by 0 bases, the J end by 0 bases, with 18 bases between. This CDR3 is built from 19 residues. The CDR3 loop reads CASSESRTFGSFSYNEQFF. The CDR3 DNA follows: TGCGCCAGCAGTGAGTCACGGACCTTCGGGAGTTTCTCCTACAATGAGCAGTTCTTC.

The chain carries TRBV12-3 or TRBV12-4 and TRBJ2-7; TRBD1 matches 7 bases. The CDR3 sequence is 13 residues long. After removal of 8 bases from V and 0 bases from J, the junction contained 4 bases not matched to a gene. Here the CDR3 reads CASRRGYSYEQYF. CDR3 DNA: TGTGCCAGCCGCAGGGGGTACTCCTACGAGCAGTACTTC.

The rearrangement joins TRBV5-1 to TRBJ2-2; perhaps TRBD1 as D (6 bases). V lost 4 bases and J 3 bases, leaving 7 bases between the germline ends. Germline CDR1 reads SGHRS; CDR2 reads YFSETQ. The CDR3 covers 13 residues. CDR3 loop: CASSAGDTGELFF. As DNA, the CDR3 is TGCGCCAGCAGCGCAGGGGACACCGGGGAGCTGTTTTTT.

The chain uses TRBV4-2 and TRBJ2-3; TRBD2 matches 9 bases. This CDR3 contains 14 residues. CDR1 is LGHNA, CDR2 YNFKEQ, per germline. V lost 0 bases, J lost 9 bases, and 4 bases stayed unmatched. The CDR3 region is CASSQELAGSTQYF. In nucleotides, the CDR3 is TGTGCCAGCAGCCAAGAACTAGCGGGTTCAACGCAGTATTTT.

The table lists this clone with a few counts. J is TRBJ2-2 and V is TRBV5-6, with 11 bases identical to TRBD2. With 0 bases clipped from V and 3 bases from J, the junction kept 7 bases outside the gene matches. The V gene's germline CDR1 is SGHDT and CDR2 YYEEEE. The CDR3 extends over 18 amino acids. The DNA for the CDR3 is TGTGCCAGCAGCTTGGCGGCTAGCGGGGGGCTGTACACCGGGGAGCTGTTTTTT. Amino acids: CASSLAASGGLYTGELFF.

The chain is built from TRBV18 and TRBJ2-3; 8 bases match TRBD2. Germline lookup yields CDR1 KGHSH and CDR2 LQKENI. After removal of 0 bases from V and 3 bases from J, the junction contained 5 bases not matched to a gene. CDR3 size: 16 residues. The CDR3 sequence: CASSPPNGGETDTQYF. CDR3 bases: TGTGCCAGCTCACCACCGAACGGGGGGGAGACAGATACGCAGTATTTT.

The chain couples TRBV13 to TRBJ2-1; TRBD2 agrees at 8 bases. Germline assignment: CDR1 PRHDT and CDR2 FYEKMQ (reference sequence). The V gene end was trimmed by 5 bases and the J gene end by 6 bases; junction bases not matched to a gene: 21. The CDR3 extends over 19 amino acids. The CDR3 here is CASSDTGVKTGGPGNEQFF. The CDR3 nucleotides read TGTGCCAGCAGCGATACTGGGGTAAAAACGGGGGGGCCGGGCAATGAGCAGTTCTTC.

The CDR3 DNA reads as TGTGCCAGCAGCTCGCTGGAGGGGGCGGTCGAGCAGTACTTC. It codes for CASSSLEGAVEQYF. This rearrangement joins TRBV4-2 to TRBJ2-7; D may be TRBD1 (7 bases). The CDR3 has 14 residues. Germline lookup yields CDR1 LGHNA and CDR2 YNFKEQ. V lost 5 bases and J lost 6, with 17 bases in between.

CDR3 in amino acids: CASSQAGPNYGYTF. Here the CDR3 DNA reads TGTGCCAGCAGCCAGGCAGGGCCAAACTATGGCTACACCTTC. This chain connects TRBV3-1 (or the pseudogene TRBV3-2) to TRBJ1-2; tentatively, D is TRBD1 (5 bases). With 3 bases removed from V and 2 bases from J, the gap between germline ends came to 10 bases. The germline V gene has CDR1 LGHDT and CDR2 YNNKEL (reference sequence). The CDR3 sequence is 14 residues long.